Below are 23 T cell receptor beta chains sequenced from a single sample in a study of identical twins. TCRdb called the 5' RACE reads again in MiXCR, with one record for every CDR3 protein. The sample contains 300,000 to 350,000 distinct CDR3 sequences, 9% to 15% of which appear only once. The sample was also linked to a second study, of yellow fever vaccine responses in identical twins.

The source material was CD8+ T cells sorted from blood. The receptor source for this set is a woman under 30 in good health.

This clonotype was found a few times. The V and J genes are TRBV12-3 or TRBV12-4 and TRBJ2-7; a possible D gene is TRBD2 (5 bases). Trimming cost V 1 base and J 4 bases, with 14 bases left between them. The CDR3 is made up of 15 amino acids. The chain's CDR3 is CASSLEVGEEYEQYF. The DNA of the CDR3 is TGTGCCAGCAGTTTAGAGGTGGGAGAAGAGTACGAGCAGTACTTC.

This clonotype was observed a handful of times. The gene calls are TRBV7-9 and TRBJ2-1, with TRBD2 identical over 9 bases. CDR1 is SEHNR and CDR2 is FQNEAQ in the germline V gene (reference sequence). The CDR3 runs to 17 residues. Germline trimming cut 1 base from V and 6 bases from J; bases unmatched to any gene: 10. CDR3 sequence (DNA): TGTGCCAGCAGCTTAGGGGCTGGAGCGGGGGGCGGCAATGAGCAGTTCTTC. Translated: CASSLGAGAGGGNEQFF.

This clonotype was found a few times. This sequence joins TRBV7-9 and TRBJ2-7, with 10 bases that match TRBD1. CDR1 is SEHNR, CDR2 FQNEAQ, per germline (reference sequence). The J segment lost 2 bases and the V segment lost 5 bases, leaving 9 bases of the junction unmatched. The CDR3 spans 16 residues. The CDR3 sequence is CASSLPDRGPPYEQYV. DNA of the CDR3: TGTGCCAGCAGCCTCCCCGACAGGGGGCCTCCCTACGAGCAGTACGTC.

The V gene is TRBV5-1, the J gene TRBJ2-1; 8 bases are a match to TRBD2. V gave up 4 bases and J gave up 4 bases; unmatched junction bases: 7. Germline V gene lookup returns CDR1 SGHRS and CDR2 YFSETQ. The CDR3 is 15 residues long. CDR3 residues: CASSARVAGYNEQFF. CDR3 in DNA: TGCGCCAGCAGCGCCCGGGTAGCGGGGTACAATGAGCAGTTCTTC.

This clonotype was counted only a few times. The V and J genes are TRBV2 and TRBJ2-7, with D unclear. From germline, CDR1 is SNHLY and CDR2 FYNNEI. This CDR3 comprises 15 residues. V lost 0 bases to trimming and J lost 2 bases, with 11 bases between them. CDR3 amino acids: CASSEASVLPYEQYF. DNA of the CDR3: TGTGCCAGCAGTGAAGCTTCTGTCCTTCCCTACGAGCAGTACTTC. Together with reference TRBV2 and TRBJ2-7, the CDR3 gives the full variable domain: EPEVTQTPSHQVTQMGQEVILRCVPISNHLYFYWYRQILGQKVEFLVSFYNNEISEKSEIFDDQFSVERPDGSNFTLKIRSTKLEDSAMYFCASSEASVLPYEQYFGPGTRLTVT.

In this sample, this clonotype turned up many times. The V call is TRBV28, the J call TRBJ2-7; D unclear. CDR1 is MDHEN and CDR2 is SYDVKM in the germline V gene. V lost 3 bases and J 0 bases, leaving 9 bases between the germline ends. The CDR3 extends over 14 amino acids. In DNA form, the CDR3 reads TGTGCCAGCAGTTTTTTGGGTACCTCCTACGAGCAGTACTTC. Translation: CASSFLGTSYEQYF.

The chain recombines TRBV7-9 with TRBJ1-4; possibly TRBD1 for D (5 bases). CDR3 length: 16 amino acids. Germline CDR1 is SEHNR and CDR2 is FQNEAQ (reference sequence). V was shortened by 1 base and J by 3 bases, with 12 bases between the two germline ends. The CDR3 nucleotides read TGTGCCAGCAGCTTAGGGGCGGGGGAAGCTAATGAAAAACTGTTTTTT. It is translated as CASSLGAGEANEKLFF.

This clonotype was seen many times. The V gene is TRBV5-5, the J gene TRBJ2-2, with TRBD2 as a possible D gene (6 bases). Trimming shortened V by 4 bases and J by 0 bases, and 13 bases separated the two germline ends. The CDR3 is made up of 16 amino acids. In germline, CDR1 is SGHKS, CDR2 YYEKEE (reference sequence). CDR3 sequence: CASSLQRASNTGELFF. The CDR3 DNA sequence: TGTGCCAGCAGCCTCCAGCGGGCTTCGAACACCGGGGAGCTGTTTTTT.

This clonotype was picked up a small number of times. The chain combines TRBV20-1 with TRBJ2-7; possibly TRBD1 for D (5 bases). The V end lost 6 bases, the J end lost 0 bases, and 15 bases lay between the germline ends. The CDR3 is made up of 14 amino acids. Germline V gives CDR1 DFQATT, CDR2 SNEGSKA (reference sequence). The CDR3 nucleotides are TGCAGTGCCCCGGACACTCCCCTCTCCTACGAGCAGTACGTC. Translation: CSAPDTPLSYEQYV.

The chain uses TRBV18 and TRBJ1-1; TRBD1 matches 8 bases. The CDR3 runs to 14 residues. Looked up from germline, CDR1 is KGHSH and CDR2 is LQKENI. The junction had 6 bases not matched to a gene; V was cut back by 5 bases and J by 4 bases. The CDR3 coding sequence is TGTGCCAGCTCAGACAGGGGCTTTCGCACTGAAGCTTTCTTT. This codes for CASSDRGFRTEAFF.

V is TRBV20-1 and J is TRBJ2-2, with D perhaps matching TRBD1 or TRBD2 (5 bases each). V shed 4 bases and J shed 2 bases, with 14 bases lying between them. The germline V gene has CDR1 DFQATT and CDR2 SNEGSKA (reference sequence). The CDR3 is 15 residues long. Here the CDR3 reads CSANAHGANTGELFF. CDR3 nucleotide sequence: TGCAGTGCTAACGCCCACGGGGCTAACACCGGGGAGCTGTTTTTT.

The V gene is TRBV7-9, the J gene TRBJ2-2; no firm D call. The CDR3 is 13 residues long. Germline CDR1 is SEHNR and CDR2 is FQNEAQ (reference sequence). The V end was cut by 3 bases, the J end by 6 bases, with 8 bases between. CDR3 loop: CASSFIEAGELFF. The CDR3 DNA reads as TGTGCCAGCAGCTTTATTGAGGCCGGGGAGCTGTTTTTT.

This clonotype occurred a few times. The CDR3 DNA reads as TGTGCCAGCAGTTTAAGGGACATAGGGACAGGGGGTCAGCCCCAGCATTTT. Translation gives CASSLRDIGTGGQPQHF. The V call is TRBV28, the J call TRBJ1-5; 11 bases map to TRBD1. There are 17 residues in the CDR3. Trimming removed 2 bases from V and 6 bases from J; junction bases left unmatched: 9. Germline CDR1 is MDHEN and CDR2 is SYDVKM. Variable domain in full (rest from reference TRBV28 and TRBJ1-5): DVKVTQSSRYLVKRTGEKVFLECVQDMDHENMFWYRQDPGLGLRLIYFSYDVKMKEKGDIPEGYSVSREKKERFSLILESASTNQTSMYLCASSLRDIGTGGQPQHFGDGTRLSIL.

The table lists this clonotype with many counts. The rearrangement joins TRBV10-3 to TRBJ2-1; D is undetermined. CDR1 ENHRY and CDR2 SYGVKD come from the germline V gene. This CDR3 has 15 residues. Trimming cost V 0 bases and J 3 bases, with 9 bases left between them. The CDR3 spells CAISESTTDYNEQFF. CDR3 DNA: TGTGCCATCAGTGAGTCGACAACTGACTACAATGAGCAGTTCTTC.

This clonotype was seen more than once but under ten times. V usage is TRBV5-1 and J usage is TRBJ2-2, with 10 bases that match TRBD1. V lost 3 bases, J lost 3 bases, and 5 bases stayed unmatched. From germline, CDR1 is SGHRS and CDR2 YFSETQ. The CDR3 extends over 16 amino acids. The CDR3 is CASSSRQGADTGELFF. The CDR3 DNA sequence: TGCGCCAGCAGCTCCCGACAGGGGGCGGACACCGGGGAGCTGTTTTTT.

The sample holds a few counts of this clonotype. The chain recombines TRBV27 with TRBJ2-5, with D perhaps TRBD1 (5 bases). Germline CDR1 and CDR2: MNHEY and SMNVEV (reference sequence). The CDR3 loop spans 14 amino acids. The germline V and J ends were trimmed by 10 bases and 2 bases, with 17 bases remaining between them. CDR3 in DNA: TGTGCCACCAGAAAAAGGGGCGGTCAAGAGACCCAGTACTTC. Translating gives CATRKRGGQETQYF.

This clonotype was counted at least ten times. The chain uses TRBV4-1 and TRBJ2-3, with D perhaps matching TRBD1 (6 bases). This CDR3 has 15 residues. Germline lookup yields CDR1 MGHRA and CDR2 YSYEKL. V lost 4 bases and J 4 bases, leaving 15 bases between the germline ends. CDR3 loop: CASSPTRTVADTQYF. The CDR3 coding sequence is TGCGCCAGCAGCCCGACTCGGACAGTGGCAGATACGCAGTATTTT.

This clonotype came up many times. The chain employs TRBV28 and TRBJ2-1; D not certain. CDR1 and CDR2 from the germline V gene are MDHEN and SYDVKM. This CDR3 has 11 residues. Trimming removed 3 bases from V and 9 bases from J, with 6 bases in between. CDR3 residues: CASSFSREQFF. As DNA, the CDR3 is TGTGCCAGCAGTTTTTCGCGTGAGCAGTTCTTC.

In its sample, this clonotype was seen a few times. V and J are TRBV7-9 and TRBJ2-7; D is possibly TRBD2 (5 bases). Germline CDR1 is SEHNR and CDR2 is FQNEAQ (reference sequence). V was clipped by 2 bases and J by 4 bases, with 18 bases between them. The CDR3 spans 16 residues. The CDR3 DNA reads TGTGCCAGCAGCTTATCCGACAAGTACCTAGCTTACGAGCAGTACTTC. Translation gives CASSLSDKYLAYEQYF. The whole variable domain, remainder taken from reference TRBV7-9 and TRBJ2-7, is DTGVSQNPRHKITKRGQNVTFRCDPISEHNRLYWYRQTLGQGPEFLTYFQNEAQLEKSRLLSDRFSAERPKGSFSTLEIQRTEQGDSAMYLCASSLSDKYLAYEQYFGPGTRLTVT.

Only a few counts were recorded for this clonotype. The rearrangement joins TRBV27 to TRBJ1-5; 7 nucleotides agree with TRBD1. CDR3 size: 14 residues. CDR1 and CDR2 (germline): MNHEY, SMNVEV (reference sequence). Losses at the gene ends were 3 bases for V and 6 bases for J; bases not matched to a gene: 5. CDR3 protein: CASSLKGGGQPQHF. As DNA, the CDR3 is TGTGCCAGCAGTTTGAAAGGGGGCGGTCAGCCCCAGCATTTT.

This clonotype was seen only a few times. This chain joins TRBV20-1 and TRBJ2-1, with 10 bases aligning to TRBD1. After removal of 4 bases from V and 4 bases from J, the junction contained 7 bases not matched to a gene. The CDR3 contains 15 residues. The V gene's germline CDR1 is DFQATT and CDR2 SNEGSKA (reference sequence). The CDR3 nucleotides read TGCAGTGCTAACCTCGGGACAGGGGCTTACAATGAGCAGTTCTTC. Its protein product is CSANLGTGAYNEQFF.

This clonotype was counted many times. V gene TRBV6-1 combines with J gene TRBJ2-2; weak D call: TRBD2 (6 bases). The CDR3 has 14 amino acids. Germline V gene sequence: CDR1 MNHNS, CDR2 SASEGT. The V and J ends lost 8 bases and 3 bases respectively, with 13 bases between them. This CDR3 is CASAKGLDTGELFF. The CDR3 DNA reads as TGTGCCAGCGCAAAGGGACTGGACACCGGGGAGCTGTTTTTT.

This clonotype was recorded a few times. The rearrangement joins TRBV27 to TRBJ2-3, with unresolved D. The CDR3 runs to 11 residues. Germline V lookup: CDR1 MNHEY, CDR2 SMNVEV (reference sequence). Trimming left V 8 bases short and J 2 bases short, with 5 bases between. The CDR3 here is CASGYTDTQYF. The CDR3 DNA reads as TGTGCCAGCGGATACACAGATACGCAGTATTTT.